This T cell receptor beta chain was captured by sequencing in a study of blood T cell repertoires in COVID-19 (dated by TCRdb to the early 2020s). General notes on the study: Collaborator samples came from the United States, Italy and Spain and covered acute and convalescent phases of COVID-19. A freely available public database, intended as a resource for researchers studying the immune response to SARS-CoV-2, is where the repertoires were released. The material from the prospective study consisted of cDNA or gDNA derived from T cells, B-cell-depleted T cells, or PBMCs. Where available, HLA class I and class II types were obtained from metadata supplied by the sample provider rather than from assay-based typing. Nearly every sample came with metadata listing a de-identified subject ID, COVID-19 status, age in years and sex. Subjects who had been exposed to COVID-19, were actively infected with it, or had recovered from it provided the deeply sampled blood TCRbeta repertoires that made up the dataset. Samples were obtained from the ongoing ImmuneRACE study (first 160 participants) and from over a thousand subjects provided by 6 global collaborators.

Worth noting for this clone: Its antigen remains unidentified. Base qualities are not provided; no much larger clone lies one nucleotide away.

The CDR3, cysteine through phenylalanine, is 18 amino acids long. Only the CDR3 DNA is retained, 54 bases long and in frame from the first base. CDR1 LGHDT and CDR2 YNNKEL were looked up in the germline V gene (reference sequence). V is clipped by 0 bases and J by 4 bases, and the sequence between their germline boundaries is 21 bases long. TCRbeta CDR3 regions were amplified from genomic DNA by means of the immunoSEQ Assay, a bias-controlled multiplex PCR. The study's processing was this. The number of nucleated cells in each sample was estimated from the amplification of reference gene primers within the assay. To quantify the absolute abundance of each unique TCRbeta CDR3 rearrangement, sequence reads were collapsed and filtered. For each sample, productive Simpson clonality was calculated as the square root of Simpson's diversity index over productive rearrangements. TCRdb limited this immuneACCESS table to in-frame rearrangements with V and J called. A share of clones is missing; checked studies link under half to unresolved V genes, and the rest is unexplained. V and J calls and clone size are as listed in that table; D and trimming were resolved from the DNA. The sample table lists fewer than 110,000 clones, about 93% of them with a count of one. The biggest ten clones account for around 1.2% of the sample.

Study-wide findings and limitations: The quantity of clinical and demographic metadata differed by source and by participant and was supplied without curation.

Each collaborating institution followed its own protocols to collect whole blood in K2EDTA tubes. For TCRbeta analysis, collaborator samples were shipped as frozen whole blood, as isolated PBMCs, or as DNA extracted from either sample type. The source material was peripheral blood. The TCR was taken from a woman aged 25-40 years with acute or convalescent COVID-19. The V and J segments used are TRBV3-1 (or the pseudogene TRBV3-2) and TRBJ1-2; the D segment cannot be called with confidence. The CDR3 reads CASSQDSAGQVGFYGYTF. DNA sequence: TGTGCCAGCAGCCAAGATAGCGCCGGGCAGGTTGGCTTCTATGGCTACACCTTC.